This T cell receptor (beta chain) was obtained from a study of T cells in narcolepsy. Libraries were prepared by immunoSEQ multiplex PCR; TCRdb keeps only in-frame clonotypes and omits some of them. The sample consists of 25,000 to 30,000 clones, approximately 89% of them appearing once. After removal of 4 bases from V and 5 bases from J, the junction contained 9 bases not matched to a gene. Per the germline V gene, CDR1 is GTSNPN and CDR2 is SVGIG (reference sequence). The CDR3 sequence is 14 residues long. The sequence was obtained from a human donor in good health. Sequenced input: memory (CD45RA-) CD4+ T cells from blood. The rearrangement joins TRBV30 to TRBJ2-5; 8 bases are shared with TRBD1. The CDR3 DNA reads TGTGCCTGGACCCCAGGGGGCTTCGGGGAGACCCAGTACTTC. Translation gives CAWTPGGFGETQYF.